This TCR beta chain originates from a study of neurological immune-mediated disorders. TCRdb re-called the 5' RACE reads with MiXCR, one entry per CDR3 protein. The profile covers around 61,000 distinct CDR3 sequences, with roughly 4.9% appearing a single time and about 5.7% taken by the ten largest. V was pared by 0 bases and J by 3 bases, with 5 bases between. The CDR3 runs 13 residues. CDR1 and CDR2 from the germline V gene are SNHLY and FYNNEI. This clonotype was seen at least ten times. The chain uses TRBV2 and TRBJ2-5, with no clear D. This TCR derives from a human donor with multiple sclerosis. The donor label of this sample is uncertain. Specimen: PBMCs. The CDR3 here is CASSEALKETQYF. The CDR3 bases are TGTGCCAGCAGTGAAGCGCTCAAAGAGACCCAGTACTTC. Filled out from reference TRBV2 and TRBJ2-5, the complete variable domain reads EPEVTQTPSHQVTQMGQEVILRCVPISNHLYFYWYRQILGQKVEFLVSFYNNEISEKSEIFDDQFSVERPDGSNFTLKIRSTKLEDSAMYFCASSEALKETQYFGPGTRLLVL.